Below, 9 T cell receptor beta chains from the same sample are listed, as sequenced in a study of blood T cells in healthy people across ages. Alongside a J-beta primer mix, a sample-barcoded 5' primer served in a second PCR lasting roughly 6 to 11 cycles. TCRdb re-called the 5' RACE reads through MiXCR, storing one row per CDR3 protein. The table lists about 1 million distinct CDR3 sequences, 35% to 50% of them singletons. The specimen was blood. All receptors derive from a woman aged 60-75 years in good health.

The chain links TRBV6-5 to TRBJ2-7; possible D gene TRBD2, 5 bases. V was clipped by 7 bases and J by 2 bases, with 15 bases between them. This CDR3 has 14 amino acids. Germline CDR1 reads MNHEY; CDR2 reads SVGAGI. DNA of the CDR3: TGTGCCAGCACCCCTGACGGGGAGACCTACGAGCAGTACTTC. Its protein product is CASTPDGETYEQYF.

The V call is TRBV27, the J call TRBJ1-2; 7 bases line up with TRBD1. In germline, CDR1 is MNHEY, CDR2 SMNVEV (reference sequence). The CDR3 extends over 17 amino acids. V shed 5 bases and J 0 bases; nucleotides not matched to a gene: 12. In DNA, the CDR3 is TGTGCCAGCAGTCCCCTCAGGACAGGACTAGCTAACTATGGCTACACCTTC. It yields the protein CASSPLRTGLANYGYTF.

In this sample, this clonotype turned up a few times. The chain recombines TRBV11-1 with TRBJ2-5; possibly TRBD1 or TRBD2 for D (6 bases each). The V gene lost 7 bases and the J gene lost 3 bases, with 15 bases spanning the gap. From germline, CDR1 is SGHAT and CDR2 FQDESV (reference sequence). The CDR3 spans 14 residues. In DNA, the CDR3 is TGTGCCAGCAAAAGGGGGGTATCGGAAGAGACCCAGTACTTC. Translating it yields CASKRGVSEETQYF.

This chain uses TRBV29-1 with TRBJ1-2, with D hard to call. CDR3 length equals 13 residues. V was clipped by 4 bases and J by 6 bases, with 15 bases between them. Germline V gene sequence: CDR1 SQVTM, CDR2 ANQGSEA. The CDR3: CSVVVSAGNGYTF. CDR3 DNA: TGCAGCGTTGTCGTGTCAGCTGGTAATGGCTACACCTTC.

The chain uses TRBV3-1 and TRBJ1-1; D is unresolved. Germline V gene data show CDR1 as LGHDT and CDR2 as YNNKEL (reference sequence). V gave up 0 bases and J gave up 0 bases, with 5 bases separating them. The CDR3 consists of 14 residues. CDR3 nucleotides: TGTGCCAGCAGCCAAGATTTAGTGAACACTGAAGCTTTCTTT. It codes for CASSQDLVNTEAFF.

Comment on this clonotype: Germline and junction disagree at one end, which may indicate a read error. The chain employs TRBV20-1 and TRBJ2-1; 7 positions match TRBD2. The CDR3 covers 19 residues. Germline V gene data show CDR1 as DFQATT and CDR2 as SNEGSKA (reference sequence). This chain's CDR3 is CSAGEKGILAATTTNEQFF. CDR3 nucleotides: TGCAGTGCTGGAGAAAAGGGAATCCTAGCGGCCACTACTACCAATGAGCAGTTCTTC.

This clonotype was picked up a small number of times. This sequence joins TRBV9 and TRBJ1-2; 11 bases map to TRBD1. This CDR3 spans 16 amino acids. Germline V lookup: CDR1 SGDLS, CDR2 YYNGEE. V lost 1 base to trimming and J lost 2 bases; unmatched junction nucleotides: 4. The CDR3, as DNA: TGTGCCAGCAGCGTATCCCGGACAGGGGGCAACTATGGCTACACCTTC. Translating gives CASSVSRTGGNYGYTF.

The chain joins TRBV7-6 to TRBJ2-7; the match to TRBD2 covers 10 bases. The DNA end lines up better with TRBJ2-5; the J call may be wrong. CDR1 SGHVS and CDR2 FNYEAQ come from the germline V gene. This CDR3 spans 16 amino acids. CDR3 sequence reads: CASSLSSGRGGETQYF. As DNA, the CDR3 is TGTGCCAGCAGCTTATCTAGCGGGAGAGGCGGGGAGACCCAGTACTTC.

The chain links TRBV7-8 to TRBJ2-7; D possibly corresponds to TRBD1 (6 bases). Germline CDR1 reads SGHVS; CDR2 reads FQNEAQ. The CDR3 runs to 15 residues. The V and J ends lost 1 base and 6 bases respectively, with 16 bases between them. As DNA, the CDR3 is TGTGCCAGCAGCTTAGAAAGGACAGAGACTTTCGAGCAGTACTTC. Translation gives CASSLERTETFEQYF.